This TCR beta chain derives from a study of tumor-infiltrating lymphocytes in oesophageal squamous cell carcinoma. This clonotype appeared once. Germline V lookup: CDR1 SGHTA, CDR2 FQGTGA. This CDR3 region has 14 residues. TCRdb analysed the PCR reads with MiXCR anew, one entry per CDR3 protein. This repertoire shows over 10,000 distinct CDR3 sequences, approximately 52% found once; its top ten account for about 28%. The sample consisted of esophageal tumor tissue. The gene calls are TRBV7-3 and TRBJ2-3, with D maybe TRBD1 (5 bases). The J call may be faulty, since TRBJ2-5 better matches the DNA end. This TCR derives from a female donor with esophageal squamous cell carcinoma. The chain's CDR3 is CASSLGQGLETQYF. The CDR3 region has the DNA TGTGCCAGCAGCTTAGGGCAGGGTCTGGAGACCCAGTACTTC.